A selection of T cell receptor beta chains follows, all from one sample in a study of beta chain features in type 1 diabetes. Assay: immunoSEQ multiplex PCR; the TCRdb copy retains only in-frame clones and omits some. The top ten clones hold approximately 0.021% of a sample with about 240,000 clones, roughly 13% of them seen once. Sequences were obtained from naive CD4+ T cells from blood. These receptors came from a man aged 25 to 40 with type 1 diabetes. The CDR3 runs from the conserved cysteine through the conserved F or W. The D gene is left open where the match is weak. Not all rows give a size; the values are once, few, many and, for expanded clones, a class.

13 TRBJ1-1 TRBD1 TRBV6-6 few TGTGCCAGCAGCCAACAGGGGTCCACTGAAGCTTTCTTT CASSQQGSTEAFF
15 TRBJ2-5 TRBD2 TRBV11-3 few TGTGCCAGCAGCCCCGGACTAGTGTCACAAGAGACCCAGTACTTC CASSPGLVSQETQYF
13 TRBJ2-5 - TRBV19 few TGTGCCAGTAGTATGCTATCCATGGAGACCCAGTACTTC CASSMLSMETQYF
16 TRBJ1-4 TRBD1 TRBV14 few TGTGCCAGCAGCCAAGCGACCGGGACAGGGGATGAAAAACTGTTTTTT CASSQATGTGDEKLFF
13 TRBJ1-2 - TRBV29-1 - TGCAGCGTTGCGACGACAGGAGGCTATGGCTACACCTTC CSVATTGGYGYTF
17 TRBJ1-5 - TRBV4-1 - TGCGCCAGCAGCCCGAGGGCGGTTTCGGGTACCAATCAGCCCCAGCATTTT CASSPRAVSGTNQPQHF
16 TRBJ2-1 TRBD2 TRBV4-2 - TGTGCCAGCAGCCAAGCTGGCGGGAGCTCCTACAATGAGCAGTTCTTC CASSQAGGSSYNEQFF
12 TRBJ2-2 - TRBV29-1 few TGCAGCGCTCGGACAGAGGCCGGGGAGCTGTTTTTT CSARTEAGELFF
16 TRBJ2-2 TRBD2 TRBV4-1 - TGCGCCAGCAGCCAGGGACTAGCGGCGCCTACCGGGGAGCTGTTTTTT CASSQGLAAPTGELFF
14 TRBJ2-7 - TRBV5-1 - TGCGCCAGCAGCTTGTACCCAGCCACGGGTGAGCAGTACTTC CASSLYPATGEQYF
13 TRBJ1-2 - TRBV4-1 - TGCGCCAGCAGCCCCCCAGGGAACTATGGCTACACCTTC CASSPPGNYGYTF
16 TRBJ1-5 - TRBV2 once TGTGCCAGCAGTGAAAGCCAAACCAATAGCAATCAGCCCCAGCATTTT CASSESQTNSNQPQHF
14 TRBJ2-3 TRBD1 TRBV7-2 - TGTGCCAGCAGCAAAGACAGGGCGGCGGCGGGGCAGTATTTT CASSKDRAAAGQYF
17 TRBJ1-2 - TRBV6-1 - TGTGCCAGCAGTGAGGGGTTGCTGCGGGGAGTTTATGGTGGCTACACCTTC CASSEGLLRGVYGGYTF
12 TRBJ1-1 - TRBV29-1 few TGCAGCGTTGCCAGGGTTGACACTGAAGCTTTCTTT CSVARVDTEAFF
17 TRBJ1-2 TRBD1 TRBV7-2 few TGTGCCAGCAGCTCTTCCTTGACAGGGGCCTTTAACTATGGCTACACCTTC CASSSSLTGAFNYGYTF
16 TRBJ2-3 TRBD2 TRBV11-3 - TGTGCCAGCTCAAAGGGGACTAGCGGATCCACAGATACGCAGTATTTT CASSKGTSGSTDTQYF
14 TRBJ1-2 - TRBV6-5 - TGTGCCAGCAGTTACTACGGGAGAAACTATGGCTACACCTTC CASSYYGRNYGYTF
14 TRBJ2-1 TRBD1 TRBV5-4 few TGTGCCAGCAGCTTGGCAGGGGGTGGTCTTGAGCAGTTCTTC CASSLAGGGLEQFF
16 TRBJ2-1 TRBD1 TRBV9 - TGTGCCAGCAGCCAAACAGGGGTAGTCATGGGGAATGAGCAGTTCTTC CASSQTGVVMGNEQFF
13 TRBJ2-5 - TRBV10-3 few TGTGCCATCAGTTCCCGGGAGTCTGAGACCCAGTACTTC CAISSRESETQYF
12 TRBJ2-5 - TRBV30 few TGTGCCTGGACCACAGGGAAAGAGACCCAGTACTTC CAWTTGKETQYF
14 TRBJ2-1 - TRBV6-6 - TGTGCCAGCAGTTACTTTGGCAGATACAATGAGCAGTTCTTC CASSYFGRYNEQFF
14 TRBJ2-3 - TRBV21-1 few TGTGCCAGCAGCCCGGGGGGGAGCACAGATACGCAGTATTTT CASSPGGSTDTQYF
13 TRBJ1-1 - TRBV2 few TGTGCCAGCAGTGGACAGGAGGACACTGAAGCTTTCTTT CASSGQEDTEAFF
13 TRBJ2-5 - TRBV30 - TGTGCCTGGAGTGCCAGCGGACAAGAGACCCAGTACTTC CAWSASGQETQYF
15 TRBJ2-7 - TRBV6-5 - TGTGCCAGCAGTTCCCTCGGGGAAGCCCAGGACGAGCAGTACTTC CASSSLGEAQDEQYF
12 TRBJ2-7 - TRBV28 few TGTGCCAGCAGTCCAAACTCCTACGAGCAGTACTTC CASSPNSYEQYF